Below, 5 T cell receptor beta chains from the same sample are listed, as sequenced in a study of T cells in Graves' hyperthyroidism and ophthalmopathy. Amplification targeted TCR beta CDR3 regions from RNA transcripts. The HTBI primer set served for first-round RT-PCR of the TCR CDR3. One entry per CDR3 protein results from TCRdb running MiXCR on the multiplex PCR reads. The sample lists about 480,000 distinct CDR3 sequences; under 15% were seen once. The sample comprised blood. Receptors were obtained from a woman younger than 30 with Graves' hyperthyroidism.

The sample holds many counts of this clonotype. J is TRBJ2-7 and V is TRBV7-2, with 12 positions matching TRBD2. The CDR3 has 15 residues. The germline gives CDR1 SGHTA, CDR2 FQGNSA. The V gene end was trimmed by 1 base and the J gene end by 3 bases; junction bases not matched to a gene: 1. The CDR3 bases are TGTGCCAGCAGCTTAGTGACTAGCGGGGGCTACGAGCAGTACGTC. Protein: CASSLVTSGGYEQYV.

This clonotype was recorded at least ten times. The genes are TRBV2 and TRBJ1-5; D gene unclear. Germline CDR1 SNHLY, CDR2 FYNNEI. The CDR3 runs to 14 residues. V was clipped by 6 bases and J by 0 bases, with 9 bases between them. The CDR3 region has the DNA TGTGCCAGCAGAGGAGACCATAGCAATCAGCCCCAGCATTTT. Translating gives CASRGDHSNQPQHF.

The chain recombines TRBV7-3 with TRBJ2-1; the D gene is possibly TRBD1 (5 bases). Germline lookup yields CDR1 SGHTA and CDR2 FQGTGA. This CDR3 has 13 residues. With 3 bases removed from V and 9 bases from J, the gap between germline ends came to 12 bases. CDR3 sequence (DNA): TGTGCCAGCAGCTTCTCTCTTCAGGGTGAGCAGTTCTTC. It yields the protein CASSFSLQGEQFF.

At least ten counts were recorded for this clonotype. In DNA, the CDR3 is TGCGCCAGCAGCTTGGTTCCGCGGCCGGAGTCTGGAAACACCATATATTTT. Its protein is CASSLVPRPESGNTIYF. The chain is built from TRBV5-1 and TRBJ1-3; D call uncertain. V shed 0 bases and J shed 1 base, with 14 bases lying between them. In germline, CDR1 is SGHRS, CDR2 YFSETQ. This CDR3 comprises 17 residues.

This clonotype was recorded many times. The chain couples TRBV2 to TRBJ1-1; 7 nucleotides agree with TRBD1. In germline, CDR1 is SNHLY, CDR2 FYNNEI. V lost 6 bases, J lost 0 bases, and 4 bases stayed unmatched. The CDR3 runs to 14 residues. The CDR3 region has the DNA TGTGCCAGCAGGCGACAGGGTTTGAACACTGAAGCTTTCTTT. Protein sequence: CASRRQGLNTEAFF.